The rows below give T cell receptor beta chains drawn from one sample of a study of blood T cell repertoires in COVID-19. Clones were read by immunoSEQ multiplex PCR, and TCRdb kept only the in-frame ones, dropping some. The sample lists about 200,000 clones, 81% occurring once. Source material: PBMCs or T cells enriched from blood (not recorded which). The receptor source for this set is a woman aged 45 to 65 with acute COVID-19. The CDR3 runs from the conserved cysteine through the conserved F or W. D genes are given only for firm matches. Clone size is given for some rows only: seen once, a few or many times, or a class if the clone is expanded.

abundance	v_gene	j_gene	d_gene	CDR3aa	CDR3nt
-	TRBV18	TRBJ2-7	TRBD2	CASSPLAGNVQYF	TGTGCCAGCTCACCACTAGCGGGAAATGTGCAGTACTTC
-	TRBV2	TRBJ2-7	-	CASSPTETLYEQYF	TGTGCCAGCAGCCCGACAGAAACGCTCTACGAGCAGTACTTC
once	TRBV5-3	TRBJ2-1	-	CARSFWPDRLGNEQFF	TGTGCCAGAAGCTTCTGGCCTGACAGACTGGGCAATGAGCAGTTCTTC
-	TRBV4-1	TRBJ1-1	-	CASSQRGSTEAFF	TGCGCCAGCAGCCAGAGGGGGAGCACTGAAGCTTTCTTT
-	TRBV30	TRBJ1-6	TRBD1	CAWSVGQVFYNSPLHF	TGTGCCTGGAGTGTAGGACAGGTCTTCTATAATTCACCCCTCCACTTT
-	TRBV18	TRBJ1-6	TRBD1	CASSLTDRVDSPLHF	TGTGCCAGCTCACTTACCGACAGGGTTGATTCACCCCTCCACTTT
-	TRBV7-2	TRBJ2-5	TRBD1	CASSSGTGARETQYF	TGTGCCAGCAGCTCGGGAACAGGGGCGAGAGAGACCCAGTACTTC
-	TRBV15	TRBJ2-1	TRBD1	CATSGDRGEGNEQFF	TGTGCCACCAGCGGAGACAGGGGAGAGGGGAATGAGCAGTTCTTC
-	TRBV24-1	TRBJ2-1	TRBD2	CATSDRAGVANEQFF	TGTGCCACCAGTGATAGAGCGGGAGTAGCGAATGAGCAGTTCTTC
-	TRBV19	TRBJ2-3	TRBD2	CASKWGGSDTQYF	TGTGCCAGTAAATGGGGGGGGTCAGATACGCAGTATTTT
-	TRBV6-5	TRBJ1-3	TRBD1	CASSYSTGAGNTIYF	TGTGCCAGCAGTTACTCGACAGGGGCTGGAAACACCATATATTTT
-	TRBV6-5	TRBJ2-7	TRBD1	CASSSPGQGNYEQYF	TGTGCCAGCAGTTCACCGGGACAGGGAAACTACGAGCAGTACTTC